Below are 27 T cell receptor beta chains sequenced from a single sample in a study of tumor-infiltrating lymphocytes in primary liver carcinoma. From about 19-30 mg of unsorted bulk tissue, DNA and RNA were co-extracted together. Making TCR beta cDNA involved around 540 ng total RNA and a constant-region primer. For TCR beta, libraries were produced by three nested multiplex PCR rounds using slightly modified ARM-PCR. A C-beta reverse primer and TRBV1-TRBV30 forward primers served in each of the first two PCR rounds, at ten to eleven cycles apiece. Via MiXCR, TCRdb re-called the multiplex PCR reads, giving one row per CDR3 protein. The sample shows tens of thousands of distinct CDR3 sequences, 60% to 80% of them seen only once. The sample comprised tumor-adjacent normal liver tissue. The receptor source for this set is a woman aged 25 to 45 with primary liver carcinoma and hepatitis B virus infection.

Concerning this clonotype itself: This could be a read error, since a much larger clone is one nucleotide away. The J gene is TRBJ2-5, the V gene TRBV28; TRBD1 is a possible D gene (5 bases). There are 13 residues in the CDR3. Between the trimmed V and J ends, which lost 4 bases and 3 bases, there was a span of 9 bases. The V gene's germline CDR1 is MDHEN and CDR2 SYDVKM. This CDR3 reads CASSSLQEETQYF. DNA for the CDR3: TGTGCCAGCAGTTCCCTACAGGAAGAGACCCAGTACTTC.

The rearrangement uses TRBV11-2 and TRBJ1-1; D might be TRBD1 (5 bases). This CDR3 is 15 amino acids long. Germline V gene data show CDR1 as SGHAT and CDR2 as FQNNGV. Here the CDR3 DNA reads TGTGTCTGCAGCCCCGGGGCAGGGTGGGACACTGAAGCTTTCTTT. This encodes CVCSPGAGWDTEAFF.

Concerning this clonotype: At one end the junction does not follow the germline gene, possibly because of a read error. Here the CDR3 reads CTSILGRAGDRYEQFF. The CDR3 nucleotides are TGTACCAGCATCCTAGGACGAGCGGGTGATCGTTATGAGCAGTTCTTC. The chain employs TRBV11-2 and TRBJ2-1, with D maybe TRBD2 (6 bases). Per the germline V gene, CDR1 is SGHAT and CDR2 is FQNNGV. The CDR3 is made up of 16 amino acids.

The chain carries TRBV12-3 or TRBV12-4 and TRBJ1-1; no reliable D call. V was cut by 4 bases and J by 3 bases, with 12 bases left in between. The CDR3 runs to 14 residues. The CDR3 DNA sequence: TGTGCCAGCAGTTCTCATGGGATGGACACTGAAGCTTTCTTT. This encodes CASSSHGMDTEAFF.

This clonotype was counted many times. This rearrangement joins TRBV28 to TRBJ1-1, with 7 nucleotides matching TRBD1. The CDR3 loop spans 15 amino acids. CDR1 and CDR2 from the germline V gene are MDHEN and SYDVKM. V shed 1 base and J 12 bases; nucleotides not matched to a gene: 14. The CDR3 reads CASSLFSGTSGGTFF. Written as DNA, the CDR3 is TGTGCCAGCAGTTTATTCTCCGGGACATCAGGGGGTACTTTCTTT.

On this clonotype itself: A junction boundary mismatches the germline segment, possibly from a read error. The chain employs TRBV11-2 and TRBJ1-1; D is unclear. There are 11 residues in the CDR3. Looked up from germline, CDR1 is SGHAT and CDR2 is FQNNGV. The CDR3 region has the DNA TGTGCCAGCAGTCCCGGGATAGAAGCTTTATTT. The encoded protein is CASSPGIEALF.

J is TRBJ1-1 and V is TRBV5-1; D is uncertain. The germline gives CDR1 SGHRS, CDR2 YFSETQ. The CDR3 length is 12 residues. The V gene lost 5 bases and the J gene lost 1 base, with 6 bases spanning the gap. The CDR3 DNA is TGCGCCAGCAGAAGGGAGAACACTGAAGCTTTCTTT. Protein product: CASRRENTEAFF.

Comment on this clonotype: A read error may be the cause here, since a much bigger clone is one base away. The J gene is TRBJ2-6, the V gene TRBV5-1; no reliable D call. Germline values: CDR1 SGHRS, CDR2 YFSETQ. The CDR3 spans 14 residues. CDR3 region: CVSSLLSGANVLTF. Written as DNA, the CDR3 is TGCGTCAGCAGCTTGCTATCTGGGGCCAACGTCCTGACTTTC.

This clonotype was detected many times. This chain connects TRBV28 to TRBJ2-4; tentatively, D is TRBD1 (6 bases). Germline loops: CDR1 MDHEN, CDR2 SYDVKM. Trimming took off 2 bases at V and 2 bases at J, with 7 bases between the two ends. This CDR3 comprises 14 residues. The CDR3 protein is CASSLQGTKNIQYF. CDR3 in DNA: TGTGCCAGCAGTTTACAGGGGACCAAAAACATTCAGTACTTC. The full variable domain, with the rest looked up from reference TRBV28 and TRBJ2-4, is DVKVTQSSRYLVKRTGEKVFLECVQDMDHENMFWYRQDPGLGLRLIYFSYDVKMKEKGDIPEGYSVSREKKERFSLILESASTNQTSMYLCASSLQGTKNIQYFGAGTRLSVL.

In regard to this clonotype: The CDR3 does not close with the conserved phenylalanine or tryptophan, likely indicating a read error. This chain joins TRBV18 and TRBJ2-5; the D gene is possibly TRBD2 (6 bases). Germline CDR1 reads KGHSH; CDR2 reads LQKENI. The CDR3 loop spans 13 amino acids. The V gene lost 3 bases and the J gene lost 4 bases, with 9 bases spanning the gap. CDR3 DNA: TGTGCCAGCTCACCGGGACTCGGAGAGACCCAGTACCTC. Translating gives CASSPGLGETQYL.

Concerning this clonotype: It may be a read error: a sequence one base away is much more abundant. In this CDR3 the conserved last residue, phenylalanine or tryptophan, is missing, so a read error is likely. The chain uses TRBV28 and TRBJ2-1; a possible D gene is TRBD1 (6 bases). V lost 2 bases and J 9 bases, leaving 14 bases between the germline ends. From germline, CDR1 is MDHEN and CDR2 SYDVKM. CDR3 length: 14 residues. CDR3: CASSLPGQRGEQFL. The CDR3 DNA sequence: TGTGCCAGCAGTTTACCCGGACAGAGAGGTGAGCAGTTCCTC.

The gene calls are TRBV4-3 and TRBJ2-1, with 8 positions matching TRBD2. CDR3 length: 16 residues. Germline V gene data show CDR1 as LGHNA and CDR2 as YSLEER. The CDR3, as DNA: TGCATCAGCAGCCAAGATGCGGGAGGCTCCTACAATGAGCAGTTCTTC. Its protein product is CISSQDAGGSYNEQFF.

About this clonotype: The junction departs from germline at one end; a sequencing error may be responsible. The chain employs TRBV6-2 or TRBV6-3 and TRBJ2-5; 7 bases are shared with TRBD1. CDR3 length: 15 amino acids. CDR1 MNHEY and CDR2 SVGEGT come from the germline V gene. Here the CDR3 reads CASSYRHRGQETQYF. The DNA of the CDR3 is TGTGCCAGCAGTTACAGACACAGGGGACAAGAGACCCAATACTTC.

Many counts were recorded for this clonotype. The chain joins TRBV21-1 to TRBJ2-1; the listed D gene, TRBD1, was not tested against the DNA. TRBV21-1 is given as a pseudogene. The CDR3 covers 16 residues. CDR3 protein: CASSKALGTGIHEQFF. CDR3 DNA: TGTGCCAGCAGCAAAGCGCTAGGGACAGGGATTCATGAGCAGTTCTTC.

This clonotype is a singleton in its sample. The CDR3 carries no conserved terminal phenylalanine or tryptophan, so it likely arises from a read error. The V gene is TRBV11-1, the J gene TRBJ1-1; no firm D call. Germline V lookup: CDR1 SGHAT, CDR2 FQDESV (reference sequence). The CDR3 covers 15 residues. Trimming took off 5 bases at V and 0 bases at J, with 13 bases between the two ends. CDR3 region: CASSPWIVMNTEAFS. The CDR3 DNA is TGTGCCAGCAGCCCCTGGATAGTCATGAACACTGAAGCTTTCTCT.

A single count supports this clonotype. This chain connects TRBV11-2 to TRBJ2-1, with D perhaps matching TRBD2 (5 bases). Germline CDR1 and CDR2: SGHAT and FQNNGV. V was pared by 7 bases and J by 0 bases, with 13 bases between. The length of the CDR3 is 15 residues. The CDR3 nucleotides are TGTGCCAGCAATTTAATGAGGGCCTCCTACAATGAGCAGTTCTTC. It encodes CASNLMRASYNEQFF.

The chain is built from TRBV6-5 and TRBJ2-3; D may be TRBD1 (5 bases). This CDR3 comprises 14 residues. CDR1 is MNHEY and CDR2 is SVGAGI in the germline V gene. The ends were cut back, 11 bases at V and 3 bases at J, with 18 bases in the middle. In DNA, the CDR3 is TGTGCCGACAGTCAAGACAGTGGGACAGATACGCAGTATTTT. Protein sequence: CADSQDSGTDTQYF.

This clonotype was picked up many times. This chain joins TRBV20-1 and TRBJ2-7, with D perhaps matching TRBD1 (5 bases). CDR1 is DFQATT, CDR2 SNEGSKA, per germline (reference sequence). CDR3 length: 16 amino acids. The V gene lost 3 bases and the J gene lost 1 base, with 19 bases spanning the gap. The DNA of the CDR3 is TGCAGTGCTAGGTCAGACAGCCCCTATATTTCCTACGAGCAGTACTTC. Encoded protein: CSARSDSPYISYEQYF.

Comment on this clonotype: The junction shows a germline mismatch at one end, possibly a read error. The chain links TRBV11-1 to TRBJ2-1; 7 positions agree with TRBD2. The germline gives CDR1 SGHAT, CDR2 FQDESV (reference sequence). The CDR3 loop spans 15 amino acids. The CDR3 sequence: CASRTGTNGYTEQFF. In DNA form, the CDR3 reads TGTGCCAGCAGGACCGGGACTAACGGTTACACTGAGCAATTCTTC.

Turning to this clonotype: Since no conserved phenylalanine or tryptophan closes the CDR3, a read error is the likely cause. This rearrangement joins TRBV28 to TRBJ1-2; 10 bases map to TRBD1. Germline CDR1 is MDHEN and CDR2 is SYDVKM. The CDR3 totals 15 residues. The trim removed 7 bases at V and 0 bases at J, leaving 5 bases unmatched. In DNA form, the CDR3 reads TGTGCCAGCATAAAAGGACAGGGGGCTAACTATGGCTACACCATC. It codes for CASIKGQGANYGYTI.

Notes on this clonotype: Likely a read error: the CDR3 ends without its conserved phenylalanine or tryptophan. The CDR3 region has the DNA TGTGCCAGCAGCGAGCTTTCTGGGGTCAACGTCCTGACTTCC. As protein: CASSELSGVNVLTS. This chain uses TRBV6-1 with TRBJ2-6; no clear D gene. Germline lookup yields CDR1 MNHNS and CDR2 SASEGT. This CDR3 region has 14 residues.

On this clonotype itself: The missing conserved phenylalanine or tryptophan at the end of this CDR3 makes a read error likely. The chain carries TRBV4-3 and TRBJ1-6, with D possibly TRBD1 on 6 matching bases. This CDR3 region has 16 residues. Germline CDR1 LGHNA, CDR2 YSLEER. This CDR3 reads CASGQDSPGGASPLHY. The CDR3 nucleotides read TGCGCCAGCGGCCAAGATTCCCCCGGGGGGGCTTCACCCCTCCACTAT.

Note on this clonotype: A read error is likely, as this CDR3 ends without the conserved phenylalanine or tryptophan. V gene TRBV4-3 combines with J gene TRBJ2-7; no firm D call. Germline V CDR1 and CDR2: LGHNA, YSLEER. This CDR3 has 14 residues. Trimming stripped 3 bases from V and 6 bases from J, with 15 bases between. The DNA of the CDR3 is TGCGCCAGCAGCCACACTGCCCTTCCCAGCGAGCAGTACTAC. Translating it yields CASSHTALPSEQYY.

The V call is TRBV21-1, the J call TRBJ2-5; the D call TRBD1 from the table was never checked on the DNA. TRBV21-1 is an annotated pseudogene. This CDR3 region has 15 residues. The CDR3 here is CASSILGRGGETQHF. CDR3 bases: TGTGCCAGCAGCATTCTGGGACGGGGCGGGGAGACCCAGCACTTC.

This clonotype was found a few times. At one end, the junction sequence differs from germline, possibly due to a read error. This chain uses TRBV29-1 with TRBJ2-2; perhaps TRBD2 as D (5 bases). CDR1 and CDR2 (germline): SQVTM, ANQGSEA. CDR3 length equals 12 residues. CDR3 in DNA: TGCAGCGTTCGACGGAACACCGGGGAGCTGTTTTTC. Its translation is CSVRRNTGELFF.

Concerning this clonotype: At one boundary the junction diverges from the germline segment, which might be a read error. The V call is TRBV11-2, the J call TRBJ1-3, with D possibly TRBD1 on 6 matching bases. The CDR3 covers 11 residues. CDR1 and CDR2 (germline): SGHAT, FQNNGV. The CDR3 protein is CASRPGTSLYF. CDR3 in DNA: TGTGCCAGCAGACCGGGGACATCCCTCTATTTC.

Turning to this clonotype: A much larger clone differs from this one at a single base, so this may be a read error. This chain uses TRBV7-9 with TRBJ2-2, with no clear D. CDR1 and CDR2 (germline): SEHNR, FQNEAQ (reference sequence). This CDR3 is 15 amino acids long. As DNA, the CDR3 is TGTGCCAGCAGCTTAAGACTCGTGAACACCTGGGAGCTGTTTTTT. Translation gives CASSLRLVNTWELFF.